Listed below are T cell receptor beta chains from one sample, sequenced in a study of blood T cell repertoires in COVID-19. Profiled with immunoSEQ multiplex PCR; TCRdb holds only in-frame clones, not every one. The sample records about 62,000 clones, about nine tenths being singletons. The sequenced sample was peripheral blood. The receptor set was obtained from a human donor in a cohort sampled during active COVID-19. The CDR3 runs from the conserved cysteine through the conserved F or W.

V	length	J	CDR3
TRBV28	14	TRBJ2-5	CASSTSGSQETQYF
TRBV21-1	15	TRBJ1-5	CASEHNGHRLEPQHF
TRBV19	15	TRBJ1-4	CASTLELGRYEKLFF
TRBV5-4	16	TRBJ2-1	CASSLGGGSVYNEQFF
TRBV19	13	TRBJ2-2	CASSLTATGELFF
TRBV18	15	TRBJ1-2	CASSPLDSLNYGYTF
TRBV7-8	15	TRBJ2-7	CASRGQGSLSYEQYF
TRBV29-1	15	TRBJ2-7	CSVEEGGRVPGEQYF
TRBV4-2	12	TRBJ2-7	CASSPGRGEQYF
TRBV19	20	TRBJ2-4	CASSPFATSGGATTKNIQYF
TRBV4-2	15	TRBJ1-5	CASSQDGGLHQPQHF
TRBV19	15	TRBJ1-5	CASRPTANSNQPQHF
TRBV6-6	14	TRBJ1-2	CASRNGGMSDGYTF
TRBV6-4	17	TRBJ1-3	CASSDSGGVDYGNTIYF
TRBV5-5	14	TRBJ1-1	CASSEGDPNTEAFF
TRBV10-2	15	TRBJ2-3	CASNKRGEGTDTQYF
TRBV18	14	TRBJ1-2	CASSPSRGSYGYTF
TRBV5-4	14	TRBJ2-1	CASSLGAGPNEQFF
TRBV2	14	TRBJ2-5	CASTRTSGQETQYF
TRBV9	17	TRBJ1-2	CASSVGPPDRVFYGYTF
TRBV9	16	TRBJ1-2	CASSYTRTGANYGYTF
TRBV6-5	13	TRBJ1-3	CASGDRPLNTIYF
TRBV3-1/TRBV3-2	17	TRBJ1-2	CASSQEARRGANYGYTF
TRBV2	20	TRBJ1-6	CASSELGTGGLASYNSPLHF
TRBV6-5	13	TRBJ2-1	CASSTGARGEQFF
TRBV10-3	13	TRBJ1-2	CAISDGADYGYTF
TRBV7-9	15	TRBJ1-4	CASSDRGQANEKLFF
TRBV15	15	TRBJ1-1	CATSRDRGINTEAFF
TRBV25-1	16	TRBJ2-3	CASRHPPGREDDTQYF
TRBV5-1	15	TRBJ2-1	CASSFLAGAGNEQFF